This entry is about one TCR beta chain. Its matching antigen is unknown. This entry is derived from a study of cytomegalovirus exposure and HLA in healthy donors. Looked up from germline, CDR1 is ENHRY and CDR2 is SYGVKD. V shed 4 bases and J 6 bases; nucleotides not matched to a gene: 4. The CDR3 runs to 14 residues. The primer mix had 60 Vbeta and 13 Jbeta primers. TCRdb's table, derived via immunoSEQ multiplex PCR, lists solely in-frame clones and lacks some. The sample carries 150,000 to 200,000 clones, 65% to 85% recorded once. Study findings and constraints: Through in vitro validation, three CMV-associated chains were shown to be specific for CMV antigens. An observed cluster of highly shared sequence variants was recorded as a likely sequencing artifact.

Sequences were obtained from PBMCs. This chain links TRBV10-3 with TRBJ1-2; 11 bases are a match to TRBD1. The clonotype was recovered from a man aged 45-65 years in good health and CMV-seropositive. This CDR3 is CAISVADRGHGYTF. DNA of the CDR3: TGTGCCATCAGTGTAGCGGACAGGGGGCATGGCTACACCTTC.